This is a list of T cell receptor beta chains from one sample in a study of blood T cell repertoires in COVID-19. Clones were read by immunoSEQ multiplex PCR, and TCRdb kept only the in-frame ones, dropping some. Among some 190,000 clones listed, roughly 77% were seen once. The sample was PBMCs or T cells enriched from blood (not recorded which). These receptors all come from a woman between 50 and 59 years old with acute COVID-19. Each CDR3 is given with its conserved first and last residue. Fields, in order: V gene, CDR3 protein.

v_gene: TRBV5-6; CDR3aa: CASSIRTSGTDTQYF
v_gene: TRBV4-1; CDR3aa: CASSQGVFRDRDGYTF
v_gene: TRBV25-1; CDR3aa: CASSFGTDQPQHF
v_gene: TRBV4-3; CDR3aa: CASSQTGGDNSPLHF
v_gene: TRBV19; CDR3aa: CASFYPGTGNTEAFF
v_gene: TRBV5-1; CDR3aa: CASSPRDREGGYTF
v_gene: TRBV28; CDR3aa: CASSSPGLAGGDTQYF
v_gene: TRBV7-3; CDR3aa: CASSLKSSRTSGPMVGTGELFF
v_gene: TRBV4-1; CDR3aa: CASSQGGPGNTIYF
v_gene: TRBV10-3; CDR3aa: CAIREQGANTEAFF
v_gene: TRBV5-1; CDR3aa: CASSSGTGGNTIYF
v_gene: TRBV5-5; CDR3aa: CASSSTRGGGTDTQYF
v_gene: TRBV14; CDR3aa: CASSRNRGGKTEAFF
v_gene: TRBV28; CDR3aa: CASRPPGVQPQHF
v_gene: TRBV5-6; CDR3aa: CASSLGGQFYSPLHF